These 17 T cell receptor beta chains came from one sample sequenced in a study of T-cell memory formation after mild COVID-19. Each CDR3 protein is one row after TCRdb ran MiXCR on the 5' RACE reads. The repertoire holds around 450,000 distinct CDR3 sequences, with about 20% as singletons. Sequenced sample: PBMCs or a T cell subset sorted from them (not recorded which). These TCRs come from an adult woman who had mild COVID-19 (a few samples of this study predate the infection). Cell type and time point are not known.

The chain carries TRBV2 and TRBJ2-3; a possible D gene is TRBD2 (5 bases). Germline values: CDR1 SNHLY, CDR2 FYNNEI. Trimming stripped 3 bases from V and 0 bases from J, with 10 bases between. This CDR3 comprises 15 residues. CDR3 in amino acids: CASSDGLISTDTQYF. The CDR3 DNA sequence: TGTGCCAGCAGTGACGGACTGATCAGCACAGATACGCAGTATTTT.

This CDR3 is CASSDGQGGWETQYF. The DNA for the CDR3 is TGCGCCAGCAGCGACGGACAGGGAGGGTGGGAGACCCAGTACTTC. The gene calls are TRBV5-1 and TRBJ2-5, with D possibly being TRBD1 (8 bases). The CDR3 is 15 residues long. The V and J ends lost 4 bases and 5 bases respectively, with 18 bases between them. CDR1 SGHRS and CDR2 YFSETQ come from the germline V gene.

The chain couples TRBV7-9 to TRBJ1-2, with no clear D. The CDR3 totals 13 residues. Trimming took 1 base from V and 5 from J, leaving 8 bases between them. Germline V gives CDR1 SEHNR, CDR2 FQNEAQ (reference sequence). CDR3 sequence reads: CASSLVGQYGYTF. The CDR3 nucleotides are TGTGCCAGCAGCTTAGTTGGGCAGTATGGCTACACCTTC.

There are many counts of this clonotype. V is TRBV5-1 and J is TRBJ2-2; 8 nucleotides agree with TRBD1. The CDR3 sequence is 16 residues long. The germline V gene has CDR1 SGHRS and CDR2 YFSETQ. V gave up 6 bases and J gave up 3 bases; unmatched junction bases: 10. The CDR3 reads CASMSGGAGYTGELFF. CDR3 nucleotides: TGCGCCAGCATGTCAGGGGGCGCGGGTTACACCGGGGAGCTGTTTTTT.

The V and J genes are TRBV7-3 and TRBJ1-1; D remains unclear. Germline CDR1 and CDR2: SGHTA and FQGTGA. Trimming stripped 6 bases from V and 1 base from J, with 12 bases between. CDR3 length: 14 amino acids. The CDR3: CASRFDGENTEAFF. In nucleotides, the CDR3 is TGTGCCAGCAGATTCGACGGGGAGAACACTGAAGCTTTCTTT. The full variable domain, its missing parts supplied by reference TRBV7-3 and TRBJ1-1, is GAGVSQTPSNKVTEKGKYVELRCDPISGHTALYWYRQSLGQGPEFLIYFQGTGAADDSGLPNDRFFAVRPEGSVSTLKIQRTERGDSAVYLCASRFDGENTEAFFGQGTRLTVV.

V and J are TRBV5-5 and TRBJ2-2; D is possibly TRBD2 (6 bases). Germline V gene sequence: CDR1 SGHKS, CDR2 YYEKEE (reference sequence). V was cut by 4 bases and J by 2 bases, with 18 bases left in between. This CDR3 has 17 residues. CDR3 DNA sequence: TGTGCCAGCAGCACCCGGGGGAGCCCCGTTAACACCGGGGAGCTGTTTTTT. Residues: CASSTRGSPVNTGELFF.

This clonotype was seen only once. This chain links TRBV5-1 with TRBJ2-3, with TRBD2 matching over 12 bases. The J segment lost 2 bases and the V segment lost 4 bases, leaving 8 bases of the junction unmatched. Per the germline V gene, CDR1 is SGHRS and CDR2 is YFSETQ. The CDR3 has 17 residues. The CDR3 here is CASSRTSGVANTDTQYF. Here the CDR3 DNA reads TGCGCCAGCAGCAGGACTAGCGGGGTAGCAAACACAGATACGCAGTATTTT.

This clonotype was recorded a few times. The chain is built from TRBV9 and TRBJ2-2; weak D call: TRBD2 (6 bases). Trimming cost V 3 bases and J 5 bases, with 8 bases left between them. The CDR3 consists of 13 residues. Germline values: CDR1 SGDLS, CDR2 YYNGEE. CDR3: CASSGRGTGELFF. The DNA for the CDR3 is TGTGCCAGCAGCGGCCGGGGGACCGGGGAGCTGTTTTTT.

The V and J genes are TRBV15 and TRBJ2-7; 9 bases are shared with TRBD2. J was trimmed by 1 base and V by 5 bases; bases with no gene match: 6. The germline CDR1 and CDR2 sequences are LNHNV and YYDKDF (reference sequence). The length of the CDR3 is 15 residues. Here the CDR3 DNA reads TGTGCCACCAGCGGGACTAGCTTTGGATCCTACGAGCAGTACTTC. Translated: CATSGTSFGSYEQYF.

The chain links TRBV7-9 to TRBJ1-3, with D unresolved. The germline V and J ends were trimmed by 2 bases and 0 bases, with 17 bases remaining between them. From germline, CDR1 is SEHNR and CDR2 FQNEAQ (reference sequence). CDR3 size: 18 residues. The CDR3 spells CASSLIYGPGGSGNTIYF. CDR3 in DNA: TGTGCCAGCAGCTTAATCTACGGCCCGGGTGGCTCTGGAAACACCATATATTTT.

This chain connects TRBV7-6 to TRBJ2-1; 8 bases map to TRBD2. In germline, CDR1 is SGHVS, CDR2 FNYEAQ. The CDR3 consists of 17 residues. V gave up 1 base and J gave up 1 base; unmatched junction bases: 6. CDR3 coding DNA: TGTGCCAGCAGCTTAGATCCAAGCGGGAGTTCCTACAATGAGCAGTTCTTC. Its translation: CASSLDPSGSSYNEQFF. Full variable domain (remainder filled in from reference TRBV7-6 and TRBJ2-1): GAGVSQSPRYKVTKRGQDVALRCDPISGHVSLYWYRQALGQGPEFLTYFNYEAQQDKSGLPNDRFSAERPEGSISTLTIQRTEQRDSAMYRCASSLDPSGSSYNEQFFGPGTRLTVL.

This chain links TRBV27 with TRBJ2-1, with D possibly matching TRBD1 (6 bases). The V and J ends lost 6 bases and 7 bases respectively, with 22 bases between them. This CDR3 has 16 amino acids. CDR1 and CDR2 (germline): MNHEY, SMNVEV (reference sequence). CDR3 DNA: TGTGCCAGCAGGCCAATAACAGGGATTCTAGAAAATGAGCAGTTCTTC. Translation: CASRPITGILENEQFF.

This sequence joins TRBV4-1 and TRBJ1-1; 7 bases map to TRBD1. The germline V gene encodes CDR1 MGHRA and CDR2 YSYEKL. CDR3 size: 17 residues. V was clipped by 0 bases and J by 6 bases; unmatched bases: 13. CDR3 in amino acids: CASSQDEGAYLRAEAFF. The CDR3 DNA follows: TGCGCCAGCAGCCAAGATGAGGGGGCGTATTTAAGGGCTGAAGCTTTCTTT.

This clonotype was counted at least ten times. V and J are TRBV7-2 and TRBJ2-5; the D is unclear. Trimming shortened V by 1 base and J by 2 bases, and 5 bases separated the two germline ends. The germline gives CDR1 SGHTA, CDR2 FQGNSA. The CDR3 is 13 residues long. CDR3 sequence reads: CASSLGYQETQYF. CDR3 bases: TGTGCCAGCAGCTTAGGATATCAAGAGACCCAGTACTTC.

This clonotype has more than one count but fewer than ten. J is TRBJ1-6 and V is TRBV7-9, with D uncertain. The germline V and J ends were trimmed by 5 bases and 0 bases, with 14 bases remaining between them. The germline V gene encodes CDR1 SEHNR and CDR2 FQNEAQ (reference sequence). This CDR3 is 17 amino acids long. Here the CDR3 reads CASSPDRGSSYNSPLHF. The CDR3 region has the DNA TGTGCCAGCAGCCCAGACCGAGGGAGCTCCTATAATTCACCCCTCCACTTT.

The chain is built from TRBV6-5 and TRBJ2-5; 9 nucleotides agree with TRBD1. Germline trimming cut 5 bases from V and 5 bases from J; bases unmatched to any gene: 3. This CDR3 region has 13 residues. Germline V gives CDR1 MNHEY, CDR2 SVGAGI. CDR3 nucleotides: TGTGCCAGCAGTACGACAGGGGGGGAGACCCAGTACTTC. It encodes CASSTTGGETQYF.

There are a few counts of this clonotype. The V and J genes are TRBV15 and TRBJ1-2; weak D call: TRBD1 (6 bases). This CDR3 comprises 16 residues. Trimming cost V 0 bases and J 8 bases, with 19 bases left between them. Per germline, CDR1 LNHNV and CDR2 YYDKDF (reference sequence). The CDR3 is CATSRDMGAGTPGYTF. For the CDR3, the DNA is TGTGCCACCAGCAGAGATATGGGGGCGGGTACTCCCGGCTACACCTTC.